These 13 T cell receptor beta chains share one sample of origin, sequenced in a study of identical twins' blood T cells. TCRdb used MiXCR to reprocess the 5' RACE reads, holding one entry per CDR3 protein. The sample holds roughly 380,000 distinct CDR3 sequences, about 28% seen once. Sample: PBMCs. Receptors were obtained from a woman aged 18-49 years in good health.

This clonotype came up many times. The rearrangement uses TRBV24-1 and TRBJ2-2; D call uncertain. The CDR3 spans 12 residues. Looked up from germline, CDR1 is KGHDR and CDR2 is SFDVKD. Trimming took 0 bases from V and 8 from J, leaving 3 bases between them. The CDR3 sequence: CATSDLEGELFF. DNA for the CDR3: TGTGCCACCAGTGATTTGGAAGGGGAGCTGTTTTTT.

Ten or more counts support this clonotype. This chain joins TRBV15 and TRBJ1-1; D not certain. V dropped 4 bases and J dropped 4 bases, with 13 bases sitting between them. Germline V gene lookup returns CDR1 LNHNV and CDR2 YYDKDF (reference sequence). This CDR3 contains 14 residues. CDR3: CATSIDTWSTEAFF. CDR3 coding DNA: TGTGCCACCAGCATCGACACTTGGTCCACTGAAGCTTTCTTT.

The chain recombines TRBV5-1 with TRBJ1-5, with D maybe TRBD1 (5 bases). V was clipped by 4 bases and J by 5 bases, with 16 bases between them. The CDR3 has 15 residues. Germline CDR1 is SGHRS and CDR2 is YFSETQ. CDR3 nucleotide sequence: TGCGCCAGCAGCCCGCAGGGAGAGGTGGATCAGCCCCAGCATTTT. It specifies CASSPQGEVDQPQHF.

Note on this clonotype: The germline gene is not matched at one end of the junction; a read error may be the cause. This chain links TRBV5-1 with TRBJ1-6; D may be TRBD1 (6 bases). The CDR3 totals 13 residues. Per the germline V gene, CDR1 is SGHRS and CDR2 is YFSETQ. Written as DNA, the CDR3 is TGCACCAGCAGCTTGGGGGCGGATTCACCCCTCCACTTT. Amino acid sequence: CTSSLGADSPLHF.

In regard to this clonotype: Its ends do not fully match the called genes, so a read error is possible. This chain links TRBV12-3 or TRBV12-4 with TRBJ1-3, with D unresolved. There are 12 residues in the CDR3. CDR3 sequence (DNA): TGTGCCAGCAGTTTACGGAGAAACCCCATATATTTT. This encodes CASSLRRNPIYF.

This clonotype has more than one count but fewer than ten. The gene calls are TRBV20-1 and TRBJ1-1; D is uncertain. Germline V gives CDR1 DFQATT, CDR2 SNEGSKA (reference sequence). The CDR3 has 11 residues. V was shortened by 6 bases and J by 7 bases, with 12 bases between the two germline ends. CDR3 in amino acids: CSASTQREAFF. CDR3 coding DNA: TGCAGTGCATCGACACAACGTGAAGCTTTCTTT.

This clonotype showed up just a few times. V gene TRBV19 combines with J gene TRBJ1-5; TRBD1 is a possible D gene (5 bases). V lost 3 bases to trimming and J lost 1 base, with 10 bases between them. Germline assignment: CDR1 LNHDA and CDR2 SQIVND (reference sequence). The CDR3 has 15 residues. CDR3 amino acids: CASSIMRGSNQPQHF. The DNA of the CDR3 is TGTGCCAGTAGTATTATGAGGGGAAGCAATCAGCCCCAGCATTTT. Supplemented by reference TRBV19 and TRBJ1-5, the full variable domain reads DGGITQSPKYLFRKEGQNVTLSCEQNLNHDAMYWYRQDPGQGLRLIYYSQIVNDFQKGDIAEGYSVSREKKESFPLTVTSAQKNPTAFYLCASSIMRGSNQPQHFGDGTRLSIL.

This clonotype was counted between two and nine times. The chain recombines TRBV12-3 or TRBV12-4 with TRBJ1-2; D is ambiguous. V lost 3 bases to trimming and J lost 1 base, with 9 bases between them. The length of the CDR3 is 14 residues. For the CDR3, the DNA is TGTGCCAGCAGTTTTAGCTGGGGTAACTATGGCTACACCTTC. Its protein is CASSFSWGNYGYTF.

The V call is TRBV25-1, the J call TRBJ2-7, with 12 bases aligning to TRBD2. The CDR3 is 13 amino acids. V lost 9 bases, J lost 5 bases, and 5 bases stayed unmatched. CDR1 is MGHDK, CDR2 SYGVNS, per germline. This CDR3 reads CARMTSGSHEQYF. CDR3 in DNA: TGTGCCAGGATGACTAGCGGGAGCCACGAGCAGTACTTC.

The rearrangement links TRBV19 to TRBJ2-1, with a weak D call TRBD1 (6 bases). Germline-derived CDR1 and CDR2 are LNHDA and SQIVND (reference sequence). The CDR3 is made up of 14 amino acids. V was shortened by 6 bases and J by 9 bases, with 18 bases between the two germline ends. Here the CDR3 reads CASSEQGLFSEQFF. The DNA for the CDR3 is TGTGCCAGTAGCGAACAGGGCCTGTTTTCTGAGCAGTTCTTC.

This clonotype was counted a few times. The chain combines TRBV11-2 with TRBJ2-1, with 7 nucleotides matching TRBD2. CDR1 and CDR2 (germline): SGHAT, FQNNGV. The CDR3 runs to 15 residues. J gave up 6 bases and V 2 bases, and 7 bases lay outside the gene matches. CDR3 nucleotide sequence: TGTGCCAGCAGCTTATCCGCGGGAGAGATCAATGAGCAGTTCTTC. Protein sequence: CASSLSAGEINEQFF. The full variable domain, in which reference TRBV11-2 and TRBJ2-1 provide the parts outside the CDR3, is EAGVAQSPRYKIIEKRQSVAFWCNPISGHATLYWYQQILGQGPKLLIQFQNNGVVDDSQLPKDRFSAERLKGVDSTLKIQPAKLEDSAVYLCASSLSAGEINEQFFGPGTRLTVL.

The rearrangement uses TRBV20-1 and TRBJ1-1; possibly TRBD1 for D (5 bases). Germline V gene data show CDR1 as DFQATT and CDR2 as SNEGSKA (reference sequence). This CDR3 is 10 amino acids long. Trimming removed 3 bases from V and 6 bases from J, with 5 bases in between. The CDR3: CSARGAEAFF. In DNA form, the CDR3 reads TGCAGTGCTAGGGGGGCTGAAGCTTTCTTT.

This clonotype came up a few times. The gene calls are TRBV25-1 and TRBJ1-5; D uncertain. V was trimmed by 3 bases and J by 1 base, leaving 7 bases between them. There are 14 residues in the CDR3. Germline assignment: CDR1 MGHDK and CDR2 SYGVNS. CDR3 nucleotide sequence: TGTGCCAGCAGTGAGACAAGGAGCAATCAGCCCCAGCATTTT. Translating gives CASSETRSNQPQHF.